This T cell receptor (beta chain) is drawn from a study of blood T cells in healthy people across ages. The CDR3 is 14 residues long. The authors ran a second PCR of about 6 to 11 cycles using a sample-barcoded 5' primer and a J-beta primer mix. TCRdb re-analysed the 5' RACE reads in MiXCR, keeping a single row per CDR3 protein. Of approximately 730,000 distinct CDR3 sequences in the sample, approximately 53% are singletons; the top ten hold approximately 40%. With respect to this clonotype: This may be a read error: a much more frequent sequence differs by one nucleotide.

The specimen was blood. This rearrangement joins TRBV12-3 or TRBV12-4 to TRBJ2-5; 7 positions agree with TRBD2. The receptor was isolated from a man of 80 years or more in good health. CDR3 in DNA: TGTGTCAGCAGTCCCCTCGGGAGGAAGGAGACCCAGTACTTC. This encodes CVSSPLGRKETQYF.